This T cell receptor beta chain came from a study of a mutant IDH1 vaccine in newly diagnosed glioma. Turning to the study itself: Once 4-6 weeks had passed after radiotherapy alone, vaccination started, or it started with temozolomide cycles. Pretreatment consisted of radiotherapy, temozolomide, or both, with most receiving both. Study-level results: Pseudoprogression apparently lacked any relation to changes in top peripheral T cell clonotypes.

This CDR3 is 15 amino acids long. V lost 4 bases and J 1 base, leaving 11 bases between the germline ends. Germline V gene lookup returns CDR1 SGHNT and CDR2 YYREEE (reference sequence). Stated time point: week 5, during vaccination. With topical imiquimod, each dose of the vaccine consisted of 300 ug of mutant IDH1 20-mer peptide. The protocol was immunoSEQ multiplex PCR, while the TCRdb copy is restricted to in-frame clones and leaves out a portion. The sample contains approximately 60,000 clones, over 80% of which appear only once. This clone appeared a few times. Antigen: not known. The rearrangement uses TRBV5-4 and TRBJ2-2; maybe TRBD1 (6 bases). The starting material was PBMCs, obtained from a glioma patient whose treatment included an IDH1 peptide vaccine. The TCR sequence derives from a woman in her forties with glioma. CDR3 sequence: CASSPMTGNTGELFF. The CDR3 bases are TGTGCCAGCAGCCCTATGACAGGGAACACCGGGGAGCTGTTTTTT.